The source of this TCR beta chain is a study of neurological immune-mediated disorders. This clonotype was counted many times. Its antigen is still unknown. The cDNA was produced through 5'RACE with 10-nucleotide random UMIs. Each CDR3 protein is one row after TCRdb ran MiXCR on the 5' RACE reads. The sample has approximately 40,000 distinct CDR3 sequences, roughly 4.8% seen once; the top ten hold roughly 9%. This CDR3 has 14 amino acids. V shed 4 bases and J shed 2 bases, with 12 bases lying between them. Per germline, CDR1 SGHNT and CDR2 YYREEE (reference sequence). Study-wide results and limits: None of the CDR3 amino acid sequences of expanded clones recurred across subjects, suggesting private repertoires in all groups. HTLV-1-associated myelopathy showed the most TCR clonal expansion; multiple sclerosis the least, below healthy controls.

Each sorted-subset library came from 1 million CD4+ or CD8+ T cells. This sequence originates from a man aged 18 to 35 in good health. This sequence joins TRBV5-4 and TRBJ1-1; no firm D call. The sequencing sample was made of CD4+ T cells from blood. The CDR3 DNA is TGTGCCAGCAGCCGGGCCTCAGAAAACACTGAAGCTTTCTTT. Its translation: CASSRASENTEAFF.